The 16 T cell receptor beta chains presented below share a single source sample, sequenced in a study of graft-versus-host responses after intestinal transplantation (dated by TCRdb to about 2021). No cognate antigen is known for these TCRs. Library construction relied on the immunoSEQ multiplex PCR assay. TCRdb re-hosts the immuneACCESS table, in-frame sequences only. Its copies lack some clones; in the studies checked, an unresolved V gene accounts for under half of them, and the cause for the rest is not known. The sample has approximately 75,000 clones on record, around 96% of them singletons. The top ten hold around 0.5% of the sample. Sample time point, as interpreted from the label and publication: cells obtained before transplantation from donor or recipient. The source was unstimulated CD8+ T cells sorted from spleen or lymph node cells, collected before intestinal transplant. The receptors originated from a human donor who received an intestinal transplant.

This clone is a singleton in its sample. V is TRBV5-4 and J is TRBJ1-1; 7 nucleotides agree with TRBD1. V shed 0 bases and J 1 base; nucleotides not matched to a gene: 3. The CDR3 spans 15 residues. CDR1 and CDR2 from the germline V gene are SGHNT and YYREEE (reference sequence). The CDR3 bases are TGTGCCAGCAGCTTGGCAGACAGGGAGAACACTGAAGCTTTCTTT. This gives the protein CASSLADRENTEAFF.

V gene TRBV10-2 combines with J gene TRBJ1-1; D is uncertain. Looked up from germline, CDR1 is WSHSY and CDR2 is SAAADI. Trimming stripped 4 bases from V and 4 bases from J, with 10 bases between. The CDR3 length is 13 residues. CDR3 in DNA: TGCGCCAGCAGTGTAAGCGAGGGCACTGAAGCTTTCTTT. It translates to CASSVSEGTEAFF.

This clone was seen once. This chain connects TRBV6-5 to TRBJ1-5; possibly TRBD1 for D (6 bases). This CDR3 comprises 14 residues. Germline CDR1 MNHEY, CDR2 SVGAGI. Trimming left V 3 bases short and J 6 bases short, with 12 bases between. The CDR3 is CASSYKGVGQPQHF. As DNA, the CDR3 is TGTGCCAGCAGTTATAAGGGGGTCGGTCAGCCCCAGCATTTT.

The chain couples TRBV29-1 to TRBJ1-2; TRBD1 might be the D (6 bases). Germline V gene sequence: CDR1 SQVTM, CDR2 ANQGSEA. Deletions cut 7 bases from V and 6 bases from J, with 21 bases between. CDR3 length: 14 residues. CDR3 in DNA: TGCAGCGCCGGGGGGCAACAGGGAGGGGATGGCTACACCTTC. It is translated as CSAGGQQGGDGYTF.

The chain joins TRBV28 to TRBJ2-1; D is perhaps TRBD1 or TRBD2 (9 bases each). The CDR3 has 21 residues. The V and J ends lost 2 bases and 5 bases respectively, with 31 bases between them. CDR1 is MDHEN and CDR2 is SYDVKM in the germline V gene. CDR3 loop: CASSLVGQGLRERGANNEQFF. CDR3 DNA: TGTGCCAGCAGTTTAGTGGGACAGGGCTTACGGGAGCGGGGGGCTAACAATGAGCAGTTCTTC. The full variable domain, in which reference TRBV28 and TRBJ2-1 provide the parts outside the CDR3, is DVKVTQSSRYLVKRTGEKVFLECVQDMDHENMFWYRQDPGLGLRLIYFSYDVKMKEKGDIPEGYSVSREKKERFSLILESASTNQTSMYLCASSLVGQGLRERGANNEQFFGPGTRLTVL.

This chain uses TRBV2 with TRBJ2-7; 10 nucleotides line up with TRBD2. V lost 10 bases and J lost 0; bases outside the gene matches: 12. The CDR3 has 16 residues. The germline gives CDR1 SNHLY, CDR2 FYNNEI. The CDR3 here is CATASLLAGTSYEQYF. The DNA of the CDR3 is TGTGCCACCGCCTCATTACTAGCGGGGACCTCCTACGAGCAGTACTTC.

The chain recombines TRBV9 with TRBJ1-2, with D possibly matching TRBD1 (5 bases). Germline V gene lookup returns CDR1 SGDLS and CDR2 YYNGEE. This CDR3 spans 13 amino acids. V was clipped by 0 bases and J by 8 bases, with 11 bases between them. CDR3 in amino acids: CASSVGRGGGYTF. The CDR3 region has the DNA TGTGCCAGCAGCGTAGGGAGGGGAGGAGGCTACACCTTC.

J is TRBJ2-3 and V is TRBV9; possible D gene TRBD2, 6 bases. Germline V gene lookup returns CDR1 SGDLS and CDR2 YYNGEE. The V end lost 3 bases, the J end lost 2 bases, and 22 bases lay between the germline ends. This CDR3 has 18 amino acids. CDR3 nucleotides: TGTGCCAGCAGCGGATCTCTGGGCGGGATCGTAACCACAGATACGCAGTATTTT. Protein: CASSGSLGGIVTTDTQYF. Filled out from reference TRBV9 and TRBJ2-3, the complete variable domain reads DSGVTQTPKHLITATGQRVTLRCSPRSGDLSVYWYQQSLDQGLQFLIQYYNGEERAKGNILERFSAQQFPDLHSELNLSSLELGDSALYFCASSGSLGGIVTTDTQYFGPGTRLTVL.

The V call is TRBV29-1, the J call TRBJ1-1; 7 bases agree with TRBD1. CDR1 is SQVTM, CDR2 ANQGSEA, per germline. The J segment lost 1 base and the V segment lost 6 bases, leaving 14 bases of the junction unmatched. The length of the CDR3 is 16 residues. The CDR3 DNA is TGCAGCGTAACTAGGGACAGCGACTATGGGAACACTGAAGCTTTCTTT. Residues: CSVTRDSDYGNTEAFF.

The CDR3 region has the DNA TGTGCCAGCAGTTACTACACGGGAGGGCCTAGAGATACGCAGTATTTT. This gives the protein CASSYYTGGPRDTQYF. J is TRBJ2-3 and V is TRBV6-5; 8 bases are shared with TRBD2. Germline assignment: CDR1 MNHEY and CDR2 SVGAGI. Trimming cost V 1 base and J 5 bases; bases outside gene matches: 8. The CDR3 loop spans 16 amino acids.

This chain connects TRBV29-1 to TRBJ2-3; D is perhaps TRBD2 (5 bases). The CDR3 contains 15 residues. Trimming pared 3 bases from V and 4 bases from J, leaving 17 bases between. CDR1 is SQVTM and CDR2 is ANQGSEA in the germline V gene. CDR3 sequence reads: CSVDTLGGLADTQYF. CDR3 sequence (DNA): TGCAGCGTTGACACACTAGGAGGCCTCGCAGATACGCAGTATTTT.

The chain employs TRBV9 and TRBJ2-7; 9 nucleotides line up with TRBD1. There are 14 residues in the CDR3. Germline assignment: CDR1 SGDLS and CDR2 YYNGEE. The V segment lost 0 bases and the J segment 5 bases; nucleotides outside the gene matches: 3. CDR3 loop: CASSVGTGVHEQYF. CDR3 DNA sequence: TGTGCCAGCAGCGTAGGGACAGGGGTCCACGAGCAGTACTTC.

The CDR3 loop is CAWTAEQETQYF. CDR3 nucleotides: TGTGCCTGGACAGCAGAGCAAGAGACCCAGTACTTC. This rearrangement joins TRBV30 to TRBJ2-5; no clear D. Germline V gives CDR1 GTSNPN, CDR2 SVGIG (reference sequence). The CDR3 totals 12 residues. V dropped 4 bases and J dropped 2 bases, with 8 bases sitting between them.

The chain uses TRBV25-1 and TRBJ2-7; D is perhaps TRBD1 (6 bases). This CDR3 has 14 residues. Germline CDR1 and CDR2: MGHDK and SYGVNS. The V and J ends lost 3 bases and 7 bases respectively, with 16 bases between them. The CDR3 reads CASSERTEPGEQYF. For the CDR3, the DNA is TGTGCCAGCAGTGAGCGGACAGAACCGGGGGAGCAGTACTTC.

The chain has TRBV7-3 and TRBJ1-3; TRBD1 matches at 7 bases. Per the germline V gene, CDR1 is SGHTA and CDR2 is FQGTGA. This CDR3 spans 14 amino acids. With V trimmed by 4 bases and J by 1 base, 1 base remained unmatched. The DNA of the CDR3 is TGTGCCAGCAGCTCGACAGGGTCTGGAAACACCATATATTTT. Its translation: CASSSTGSGNTIYF.

V gene TRBV5-5 combines with J gene TRBJ1-6; D not certain. The V gene lost 5 bases and the J gene lost 7 bases, with 4 bases spanning the gap. The CDR3 has 11 amino acids. The germline gives CDR1 SGHKS, CDR2 YYEKEE (reference sequence). The CDR3 DNA follows: TGTGCCAGCAGGTTGAATTCACCCCTCCACTTT. Protein: CASRLNSPLHF.